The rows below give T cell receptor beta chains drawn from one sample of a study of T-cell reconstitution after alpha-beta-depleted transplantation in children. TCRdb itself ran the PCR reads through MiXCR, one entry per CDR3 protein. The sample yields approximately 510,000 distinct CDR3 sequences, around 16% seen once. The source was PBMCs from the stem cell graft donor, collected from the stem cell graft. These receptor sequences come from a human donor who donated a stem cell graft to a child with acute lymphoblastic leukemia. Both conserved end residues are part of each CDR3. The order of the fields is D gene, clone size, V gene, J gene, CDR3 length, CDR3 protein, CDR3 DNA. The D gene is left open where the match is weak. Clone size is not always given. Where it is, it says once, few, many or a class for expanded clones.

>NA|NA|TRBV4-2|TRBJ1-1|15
CASSQDRERNTEAFF
TGTGCCAGCAGCCAAGATCGGGAGAGGAACACTGAAGCTTTCTTT
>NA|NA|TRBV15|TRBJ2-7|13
CATSSHGSYEQYF
TGTGCCACCAGCAGCCACGGGTCCTACGAGCAGTACTTC
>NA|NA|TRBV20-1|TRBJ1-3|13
CSAGRPSGNTIYF
TGCAGTGCTGGGCGGCCCTCTGGAAACACCATATATTTT
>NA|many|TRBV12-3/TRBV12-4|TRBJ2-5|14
CASSPGTYEGTQYF
TGTGCCAGCAGCCCTGGGACTTACGAAGGGACCCAGTACTTC
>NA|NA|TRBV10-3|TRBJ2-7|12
CAISEGAREQYF
TGTGCCATCAGTGAAGGGGCGAGGGAGCAGTACTTC
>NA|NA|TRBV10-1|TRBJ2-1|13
CASSGQRWSEQFF
TGCGCCAGCAGTGGTCAGCGATGGAGTGAGCAGTTCTTC
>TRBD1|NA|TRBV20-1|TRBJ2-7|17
CSASAPLGTGGLYEQYF
TGCAGTGCTAGCGCCCCCCTCGGGACAGGGGGATTGTACGAGCAGTACTTC
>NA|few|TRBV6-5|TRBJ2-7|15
CASSYSRGASYEQYF
TGTGCCAGCAGTTACTCGAGGGGAGCATCTTACGAGCAGTACTTC
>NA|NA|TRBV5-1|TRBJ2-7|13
CASSLEVLGEQYF
TGCGCCAGCAGCTTGGAGGTCCTTGGGGAGCAGTACTTC
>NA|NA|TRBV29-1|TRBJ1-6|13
CSATVGGNSPLHF
TGCAGCGCAACCGTCGGGGGGAATTCACCCCTCCACTTT
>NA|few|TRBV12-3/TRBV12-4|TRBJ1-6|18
CASSPWGPKSSYNSPLHF
TGTGCCAGCAGCCCCTGGGGGCCCAAGAGCTCCTATAATTCACCCCTCCACTTT
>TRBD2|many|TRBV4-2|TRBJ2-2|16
CASSQDEIAGAGELFF
TGTGCCAGCAGCCAAGATGAAATAGCGGGAGCCGGGGAGCTGTTTTTT
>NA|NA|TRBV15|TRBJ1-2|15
CATSRDGGTYYGYTF
TGTGCCACCAGCAGAGATGGCGGAACTTACTATGGCTACACCTTC
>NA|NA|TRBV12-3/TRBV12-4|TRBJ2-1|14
CASSFVAYYNEQFF
TGTGCCAGCAGTTTTGTAGCGTACTACAATGAGCAGTTCTTC
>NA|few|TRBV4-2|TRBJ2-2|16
CASSQDQAGRTGELFF
TGTGCCAGCAGCCAAGATCAGGCCGGGCGCACCGGGGAGCTGTTTTTT
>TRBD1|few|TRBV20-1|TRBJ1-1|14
CSARDTGRGHGAFF
TGCAGTGCTAGAGATACGGGCAGGGGGCATGGAGCTTTCTTT
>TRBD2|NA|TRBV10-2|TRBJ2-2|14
CASSGAGGTGELFF
TGCGCCAGCAGTGGAGCGGGGGGCACCGGGGAGCTGTTTTTT
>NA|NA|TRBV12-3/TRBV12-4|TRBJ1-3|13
CASRHTSGNTIYF
TGTGCCAGCAGACATACCTCTGGAAACACCATATATTTT
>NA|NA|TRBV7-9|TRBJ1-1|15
CASSSPIGMNTEAFF
TGTGCCAGCAGCTCGCCTATCGGGATGAACACTGAAGCTTTCTTT
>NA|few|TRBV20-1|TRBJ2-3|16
CSARDPGGPYTDTQYF
TGCAGTGCTAGAGATCCAGGCGGGCCCTACACAGATACGCAGTATTTT
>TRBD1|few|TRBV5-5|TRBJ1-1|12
CASSPRTGHAFF
TGTGCCAGCAGCCCCAGGACAGGGCACGCTTTCTTT
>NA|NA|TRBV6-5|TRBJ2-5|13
CASSFEFGRTQYF
TGTGCCAGCAGTTTCGAGTTTGGCCGGACCCAGTACTTC
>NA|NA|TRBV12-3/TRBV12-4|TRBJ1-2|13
CASSLRGSYGYTF
TGTGCCAGCAGTTTACGGGGAAGCTATGGCTACACCTTC
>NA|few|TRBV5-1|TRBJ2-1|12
CASSSTTNEQFF
TGCGCCAGCAGCTCGACTACCAATGAGCAGTTCTTC
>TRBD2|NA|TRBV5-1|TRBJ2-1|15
CASSPASGTYNEQFF
TGCGCCAGCAGCCCGGCTAGCGGGACCTACAATGAGCAGTTCTTC
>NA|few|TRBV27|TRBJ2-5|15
CASSSPVRDKETQYF
TGTGCCAGCAGCTCCCCCGTCAGAGATAAAGAGACCCAGTACTTC
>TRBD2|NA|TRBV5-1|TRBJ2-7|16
CASRTAGTSGSIEQYF
TGCGCCAGCAGGACGGCCGGGACTAGCGGGAGTATCGAGCAGTACTTC
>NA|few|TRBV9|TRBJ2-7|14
CASSVEMEGWEQYF
TGTGCCAGCAGCGTAGAAATGGAGGGATGGGAGCAGTACTTC
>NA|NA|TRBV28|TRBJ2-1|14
CASSVYGPYNEQFF
TGTGCCAGCAGTGTTTACGGGCCCTACAATGAGCAGTTCTTC
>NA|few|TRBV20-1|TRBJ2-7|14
CSARGTGRGYEQYF
TGCAGTGCTAGAGGAACAGGGAGAGGCTACGAGCAGTACTTC
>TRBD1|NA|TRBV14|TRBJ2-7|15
CASSQGGQGTYEQYF
TGTGCCAGCAGCCAAGGCGGACAGGGGACCTACGAGCAGTACTTC
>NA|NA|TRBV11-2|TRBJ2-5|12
CASSLIVETQYF
TGTGCCAGCAGCTTAATAGTAGAGACCCAGTACTTC
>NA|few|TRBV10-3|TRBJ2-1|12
CAISESSNEQFF
TGTGCCATCAGTGAATCTAGCAATGAGCAGTTCTTC
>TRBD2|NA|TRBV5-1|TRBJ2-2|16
CASSPRTSGRAGELFF
TGCGCCAGCAGCCCACGGACTAGCGGGAGGGCCGGGGAGCTGTTTTTT
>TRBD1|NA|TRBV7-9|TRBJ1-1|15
CASSQGGQGATEAFF
TGTGCCAGCAGCCAAGGGGGACAGGGGGCGACTGAAGCTTTCTTT
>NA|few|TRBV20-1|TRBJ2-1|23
CSARDKRSDVALSWSSSYNEQFF
TGCAGTGCTAGAGATAAGAGGTCGGACGTAGCCCTCTCCTGGTCTAGCTCCTACAATGAGCAGTTCTTC
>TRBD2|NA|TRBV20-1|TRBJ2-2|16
CSARDPLAGGSGELFF
TGCAGTGCTAGAGATCCGCTAGCGGGAGGGTCCGGGGAGCTGTTTTTT
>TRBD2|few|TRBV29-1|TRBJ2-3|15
CSAAPSGRFTDTQYF
TGCAGCGCCGCGCCTAGCGGGAGATTCACAGATACGCAGTATTTT
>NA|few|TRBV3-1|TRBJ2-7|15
CASSQVGPGIYEQYF
TGTGCCAGCAGCCAAGTAGGTCCCGGGATCTACGAGCAGTACTTC
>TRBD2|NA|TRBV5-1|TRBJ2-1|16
CASSLDSSGSHNEQFF
TGCGCCAGCAGCTTGGATTCTAGCGGGAGTCACAATGAGCAGTTCTTC
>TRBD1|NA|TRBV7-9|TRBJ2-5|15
CASSLETGGTETQYF
TGTGCCAGCAGCTTGGAGACAGGGGGCACAGAGACCCAGTACTTC
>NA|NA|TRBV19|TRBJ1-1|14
CASSAAVTASEAFF
TGTGCCAGTAGTGCGGCCGTAACCGCTTCTGAAGCTTTCTTT
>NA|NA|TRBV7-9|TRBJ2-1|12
CASGSTVPEQFF
TGTGCCAGCGGGTCTACCGTGCCAGAGCAGTTCTTC
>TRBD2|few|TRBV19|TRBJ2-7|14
CASSGSSGAYEQYF
TGTGCCAGTAGCGGATCTAGCGGCGCCTACGAGCAGTACTTC
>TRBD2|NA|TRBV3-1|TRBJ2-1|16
CASSQVDALAGNEQFF
TGTGCCAGCAGCCAAGTTGATGCACTAGCGGGCAATGAGCAGTTCTTC
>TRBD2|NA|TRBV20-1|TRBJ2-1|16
CSAFPRAGAFYNEQFF
TGCAGTGCTTTCCCTAGAGCGGGGGCTTTTTACAATGAGCAGTTCTTC
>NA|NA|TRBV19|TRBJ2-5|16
CASSIRESRGIRTQYF
TGTGCCAGTAGTATACGGGAGAGCAGAGGAATACGGACCCAGTACTTC